The present entry profiles one T cell receptor beta chain with its context. This clone has just a few counts. It lacks a known antigen. Within one base of it there is no much larger clone, and no base qualities were kept. V lost 1 base and J lost 0 bases; the stretch between them is 12 bases long. The CDR1 and CDR2 encoded by the germline V gene (reference sequence) are LNHNV and YYDKDF. Including the terminal cysteine and phenylalanine, the CDR3 comprises 16 residues. Of the read, only the CDR3 DNA is kept; its 48 bases are in frame from base 1. The cohort consisted of 666 healthy bone marrow donors. At the time of sampling, all cohort members were nominally healthy, though unrecorded immune exposures were likely present. The donor was CMV seropositive and was included in the group of 300 or so seropositive cohort members. Each donor provided a peripheral blood sample, and peripheral blood mononuclear cells were used for TCR beta sequencing. The Qiagen DNeasy Blood Extraction Kit was used to extract genomic DNA from the blood cell samples.

The entry originates in a study of cytomegalovirus exposure and HLA in healthy donors (dated by TCRdb to between 2016 and 2019). At the level of the whole study: An earlier analysis of several hundred of the donors reported 250 to 300 Gb of sequence data and 117 million unique TCR beta sequences from approximately 180 million T cells. An early release that covered roughly 600 HLA-typed donors contained around 300 gigabases of sequencing data and about 93 million unique TCR sequences. Of the approximately 400 genotyped donors, 65% to 90% fell in the genetic ancestry cluster associated with self-reported Caucasian donors. The study aimed to test whether signatures of past pathogen exposure could be identified by cataloging public T cell receptors. Using immunosequencing, the study profiled T cell repertoires from 666 subjects and related those repertoires to cytomegalovirus serostatus. Besides the first cohort of under 700 subjects, a separate validation cohort made up of some 110 different subjects was used. To predict cytomegalovirus infection status, the study combined high-throughput TCR immunosequencing, statistical association of individual TCRs with disease status, and machine learning. In a later analysis, previously published TCR beta repertoires from 500 to 750 donors were re-analyzed and high-resolution HLA genotyping was added so that TCR occurrence patterns could be studied. Rather than drawing on any new phenotypic data, the later analysis identified candidate immune exposures from TCR beta sequences and the way those sequences occurred across donors. To decide whether each TCR beta V gene segment behaved as functional or pseudogenic, an earlier analysis of some 540 of the donors relied on high-throughput TCR beta sequencing. Alongside the repertoire data, information on donor age, sex, ethnicity and CMV serostatus was compiled. A later genetic analysis took genome-wide SNP genotypes for about three fifths of the 666 donors and used that subset as a discovery cohort. Every repertoire in the discovery cohort had been generated on one and the same sequencing platform. Class I and class II HLA loci were covered by the typing at four-digit resolution. Typing coverage varied by locus: roughly 620-640 donors for A, B, C, DRB1 and DQB1; 500 to 550 for DQA1; over 600 for DPA1; approximately 450 for DPB1. Because of strong linkage in the cohort, 4 to 6 DR-DQ haplotypes were treated as single units for association and clustering. Among around 400 genotyped donors of the cohort, an average of approximately 240,000 unique TCR beta nucleotide sequences were sequenced per donor, around a sixth of them non-productive.

The library relied on the immunoSEQ multiplex PCR assay. A mixture of 60 forward primers for TCR Vbeta segments and 13 reverse primers for TCR Jbeta segments was used in the multiplex PCR. Amplification of the CDR3 region of rearranged TCR beta genes was performed with a multiplex PCR assay on genomic DNA. The Illumina HiSeq System was used to sequence the amplified TCR beta libraries as 87-base-pair reads. Turning to the authors' computational methods: Across the roughly 700 repertoires, a later analysis counted roughly 84 million unique TCR beta chains, approximately 12 million of which were shared by at least two donors. Raw reads were error-corrected and collapsed into unique sequences by a nearest-neighbor algorithm in which closely related sequences were merged to remove PCR and sequencing errors. Alignment of CDR3 sequences to IMGT reference sequences was used to assign V, D and J gene segments. For a sequence to be retained, a match of at least six nucleotides was required to both a V gene segment and a J gene segment. Rearrangements were called productive when the CDR3 lacked stop codons and stayed in frame with V and J; all others were non-productive. CDR3 was defined by IMGT convention, running from the second conserved V-encoded cysteine to the conserved J-encoded phenylalanine. In an earlier analysis of approximately 590 of the donors, sequences lacking an unambiguous match to a single V gene segment were excluded. In an earlier analysis of some 590 of the donors, a V segment was called functional when productive rearrangements were above 56.7%, and segregating when the standard deviation between donors exceeded 5%. A statistical classification framework was built to diagnose cytomegalovirus status from the catalog of TCR beta chain sequences. In a later analysis, TCR nucleotide sequences were compared against IMGT/GENE-DB human TR gene sequences so that V and J genes could be assigned. In a later analysis, CDR3 sequences and most-parsimonious VDJ recombination scenarios were assigned using the TCRdist pipeline. In a later analysis, each TCR beta chain was defined by its CDR3 amino acid sequence together with its V-gene family, and reads without a unique V-gene family were excluded. As a way to deal with suspected cross-contamination and a sequencing artifact, a later analysis dropped under 600 nucleotide sequences that were highly shared and had low generation probability. In a later analysis, a clonal expansion index for each public chain was calculated from normalized within-repertoire ranks of inferred template counts. In a later analysis, generation probabilities were computed with a VDJ recombination model fitted to out-of-frame rearrangements, and the resulting probabilities were checked against IGoR. Hypergeometric tests were used in a later analysis to score TCR-TCR, TCR-HLA and TCR-CMV co-occurrence, with a repertoire-size bias correction applied to the TCR pairs. To estimate false discovery rates, a later analysis permuted the HLA or CMV assignments 20 times. In a later analysis, co-occurring TCRs were grouped using DBSCAN, with TCRdist sequence similarity added in when clustering inside HLA-allele-positive subsets. Co-occurrence clustering excluded repertoires with fewer than 30,000 or more than 120,000 public chains, plus five with anomalous nucleotide sharing. TCRdb took over this immuneACCESS table, retaining in-frame rearrangements with V and J assigned. Such tables are incomplete; in checked studies, under half of the missing clones stem from an unresolved V gene, and the remainder is unexplained. The V and J calls and clone size come from that table; D and trimming were worked out from the DNA. This sample is represented by over 150,000 clones; 60% to 85% of them were singletons. Around 7% of the sample is in the top ten clones.

Here is what the overall study found, with its caveats: In a later genetic analysis, fewer N-insertions in productive TCRs were reported among donors in an Asian-associated ancestry cluster than the roughly 700-donor mean. The sequencing pipeline was judged likely to have produced a cluster of highly shared sequence variants as a technical artifact. In a later analysis, HLA-associated TCR beta chains were found to be more clonally expanded and to have lower generation probabilities than equally common non-associated chains. In a later analysis, several top co-occurrence clusters were reported to appear linked to parvovirus B19, influenza, CMV and Epstein-Barr virus. The presence/absence analyses assumed that sequencing depth was roughly uniform across donors, and that assumption may not be true. The only immune exposure information available for the cohort was CMV serostatus. Specific HLA alleles were associated with 18,000 or so TCR beta sequences at a false discovery rate of 0.05 in a later analysis. Because the 87-base-pair reads could not distinguish some IMGT-functional V segments, including TRBV6-2 and TRBV6-3, those segments were excluded. Correlated functional status among segregating V segments might be attributable to linkage disequilibrium, but an unknown experimental factor could not be ruled out. In a later analysis, TCR association rates were found to vary across HLA loci, with the most associated TCRs seen for DRB1 alleles and the fewest for HLA-C alleles. Because HLA typing was missing for some donors at each locus, association tests included only the typed subset. The study listed 164 TCR beta chains as associated with cytomegalovirus. A further reported finding was that TCR beta sequences accurately predicted the HLA-A and HLA-B alleles for most subjects in the first cohort. The authors suggested that the approach could potentially be extended to other disease states and immunological phenotypes. Most TCR sequences were seen in very few donors, while some public TCRs were found in many individuals. Broadly in line with IMGT annotations, most TCR beta V segments showed up in productive rearrangements about 87% or about 30% of the time in an earlier analysis of around 550 of the donors. In vitro tests confirmed that a few of the cytomegalovirus-associated TCR beta chains recognize cytomegalovirus antigens. Cytomegalovirus status was reported to be diagnosed by the classifier with high specificity and sensitivity in both the original and validation cohorts. About 15 rarely observed V segments, including chromosome 9 orphons, were excluded from the earlier analysis of a few hundred of the donors because counts were too low. This cohort had only TCR beta chains sequenced, and the lack of alpha or paired-chain data limited which features could be detected. Strong co-occurrence of HLA alleles, especially DR and DQ, made assigning TCR associations to individual alleles difficult. In a later analysis, most CMV-associated TCR beta chains were found to appear HLA-restricted, with HLA associations seemingly driven largely by CMV exposure. A later genetic analysis associated a missense DCLRE1C variant with V-gene and J-gene trimming of TCR beta chains, and an independent cohort replicated the association.

The clonotype originates from a male donor in good health and CMV-seropositive. This chain joins TRBV15 to TRBJ1-1, with TRBD1 tentatively as D gene (5 bases match). Sequenced sample: PBMCs. In nucleotides, the sequence is TGTGCCACCAGCAGAGGCCGGGAGGGGATGAACACTGAAGCTTTCTTT. Its translation reads: CATSRGREGMNTEAFF.